The T cell receptor (beta chain) described here comes from a study of beta chain features in type 1 diabetes. This clone was picked up a small number of times. What was sequenced were expressed TCRB transcripts, since all of the isolated RNA had been reverse transcribed. Sequencing was performed with immunoSEQ multiplex PCR; in TCRdb, only in-frame clones are kept and a portion is missing. The data contain around 430,000 clones, 30% of them singletons. There are 16 residues in the CDR3. V lost 3 bases to trimming and J lost 2 bases, with 13 bases between them. Germline lookup yields CDR1 LNHNV and CDR2 YYDKDF (reference sequence).

The source is a man younger than 30 in good health. This sequence joins TRBV15 and TRBJ1-4; D is perhaps TRBD1 (5 bases). What was sequenced was naive CD4+ T cells from blood. The CDR3 DNA reads as TGTGCCACCAGCAGGAGTGCACAGGCGACTAATGAAAAACTGTTTTTT. Encoded protein: CATSRSAQATNEKLFF. The full variable domain, its missing parts supplied by reference TRBV15 and TRBJ1-4, is DAMVIQNPRYQVTQFGKPVTLSCSQTLNHNVMYWYQQKSSQAPKLLFHYYDKDFNNEADTPDNFQSRRPNTSFCFLDIRSPGLGDTAMYLCATSRSAQATNEKLFFGSGTQLSVL.